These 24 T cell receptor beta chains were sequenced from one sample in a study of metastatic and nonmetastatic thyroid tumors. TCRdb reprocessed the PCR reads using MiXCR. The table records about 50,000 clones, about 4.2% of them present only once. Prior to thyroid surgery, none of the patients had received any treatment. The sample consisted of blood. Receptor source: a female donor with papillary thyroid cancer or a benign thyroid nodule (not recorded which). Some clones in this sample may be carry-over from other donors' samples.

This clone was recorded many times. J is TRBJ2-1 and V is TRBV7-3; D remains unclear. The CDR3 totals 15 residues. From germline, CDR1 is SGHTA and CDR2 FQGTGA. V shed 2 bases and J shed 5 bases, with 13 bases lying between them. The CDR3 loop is CASSLVSGYHNEQFF. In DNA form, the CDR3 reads TGTGCCAGCAGCTTAGTATCCGGGTACCACAATGAGCAGTTCTTC.

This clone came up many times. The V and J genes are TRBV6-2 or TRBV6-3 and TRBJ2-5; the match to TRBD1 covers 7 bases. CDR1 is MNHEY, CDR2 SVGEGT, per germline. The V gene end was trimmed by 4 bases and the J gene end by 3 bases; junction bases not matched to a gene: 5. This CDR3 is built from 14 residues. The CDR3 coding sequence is TGTGCCAGCAGTTCTGGACAGGAGGAAGAGACCCAGTACTTC. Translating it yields CASSSGQEEETQYF.

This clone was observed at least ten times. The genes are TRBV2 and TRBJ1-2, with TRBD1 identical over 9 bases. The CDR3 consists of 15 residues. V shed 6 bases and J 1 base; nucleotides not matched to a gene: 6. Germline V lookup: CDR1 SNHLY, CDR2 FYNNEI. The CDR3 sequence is CASSQDRGLNYGYTF. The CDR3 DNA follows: TGTGCCAGCAGCCAGGACAGGGGCCTTAACTATGGCTACACCTTC.

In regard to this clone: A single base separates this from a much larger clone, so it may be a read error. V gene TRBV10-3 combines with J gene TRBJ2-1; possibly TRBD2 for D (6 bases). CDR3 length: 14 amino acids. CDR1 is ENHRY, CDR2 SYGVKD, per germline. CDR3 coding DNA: TGTGCCGTCAGTGAGCAGTCGGGAGACAATGAGCAGTTCTTC. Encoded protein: CAVSEQSGDNEQFF.

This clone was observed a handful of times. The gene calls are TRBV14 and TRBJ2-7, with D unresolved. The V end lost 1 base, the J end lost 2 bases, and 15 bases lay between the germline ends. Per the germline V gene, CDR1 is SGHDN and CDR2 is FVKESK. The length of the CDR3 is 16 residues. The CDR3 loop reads CASSQVRRGGAYEQYF. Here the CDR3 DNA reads TGTGCCAGCAGCCAAGTGAGGCGAGGCGGAGCCTACGAGCAGTACTTC.

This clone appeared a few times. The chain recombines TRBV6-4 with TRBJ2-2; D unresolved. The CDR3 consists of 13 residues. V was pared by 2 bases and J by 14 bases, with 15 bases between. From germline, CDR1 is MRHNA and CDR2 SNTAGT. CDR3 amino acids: CASSDRIAGYLFF. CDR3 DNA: TGTGCCAGCAGTGACAGGATCGCCGGGTATCTGTTTTTT.

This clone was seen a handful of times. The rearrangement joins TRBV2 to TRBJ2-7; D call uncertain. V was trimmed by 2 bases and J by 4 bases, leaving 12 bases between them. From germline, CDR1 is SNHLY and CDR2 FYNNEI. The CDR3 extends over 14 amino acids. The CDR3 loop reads CASSEPDGLYEQYF. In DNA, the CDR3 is TGTGCCAGCAGTGAACCCGACGGCCTATACGAGCAGTACTTC.

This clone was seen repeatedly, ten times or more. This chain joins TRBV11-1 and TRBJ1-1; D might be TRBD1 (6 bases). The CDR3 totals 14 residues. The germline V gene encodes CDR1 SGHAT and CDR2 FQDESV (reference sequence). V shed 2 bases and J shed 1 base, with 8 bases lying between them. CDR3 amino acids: CASSLPTGNTEAFF. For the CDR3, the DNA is TGTGCCAGCAGCTTACCGACAGGGAACACTGAAGCTTTCTTT.

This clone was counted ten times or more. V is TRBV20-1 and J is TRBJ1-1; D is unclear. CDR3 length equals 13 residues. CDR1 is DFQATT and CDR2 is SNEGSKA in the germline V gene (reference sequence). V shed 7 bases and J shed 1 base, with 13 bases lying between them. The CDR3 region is CSVTPLGNTEAFF. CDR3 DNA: TGCAGTGTAACTCCTTTAGGGAACACTGAAGCTTTCTTT.

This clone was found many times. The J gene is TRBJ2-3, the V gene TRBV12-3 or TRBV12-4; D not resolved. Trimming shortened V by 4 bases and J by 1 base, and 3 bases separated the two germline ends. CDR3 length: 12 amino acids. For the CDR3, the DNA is TGTGCCAGCAGTTCCCGCACAGATACGCAGTATTTT. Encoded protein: CASSSRTDTQYF.

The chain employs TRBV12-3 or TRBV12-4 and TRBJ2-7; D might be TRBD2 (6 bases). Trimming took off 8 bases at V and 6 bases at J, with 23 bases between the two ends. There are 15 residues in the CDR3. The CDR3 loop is CASVIGGAGLSEQYF. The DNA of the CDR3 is TGTGCCAGCGTTATAGGCGGGGCAGGGTTGAGCGAGCAGTACTTC.

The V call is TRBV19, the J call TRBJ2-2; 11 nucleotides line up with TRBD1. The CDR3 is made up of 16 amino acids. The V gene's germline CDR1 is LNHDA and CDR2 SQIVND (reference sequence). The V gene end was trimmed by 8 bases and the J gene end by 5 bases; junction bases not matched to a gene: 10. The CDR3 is CASGELDRGLTGELFF. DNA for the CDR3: TGTGCCAGTGGAGAATTGGACAGGGGGCTGACCGGGGAGCTGTTTTTT.

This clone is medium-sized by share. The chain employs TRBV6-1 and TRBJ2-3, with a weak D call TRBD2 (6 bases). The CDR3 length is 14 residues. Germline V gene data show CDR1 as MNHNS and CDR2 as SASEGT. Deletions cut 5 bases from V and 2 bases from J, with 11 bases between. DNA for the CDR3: TGTGCCAGCAGTACACCGGGACTCACAGATACGCAGTATTTT. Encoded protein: CASSTPGLTDTQYF.

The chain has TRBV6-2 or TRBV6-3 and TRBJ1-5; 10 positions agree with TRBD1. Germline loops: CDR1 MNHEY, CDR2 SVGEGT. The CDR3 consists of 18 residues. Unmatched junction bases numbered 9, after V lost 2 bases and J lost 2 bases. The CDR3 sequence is CASSYHTGTGEGNQPQHF. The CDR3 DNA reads TGTGCCAGCAGTTACCACACCGGGACAGGGGAGGGCAATCAGCCCCAGCATTTT.

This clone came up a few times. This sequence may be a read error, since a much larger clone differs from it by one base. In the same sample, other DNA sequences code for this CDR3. In DNA form, the CDR3 reads TGTGCCAGCAGTCCTTATGAACTAGCGGGTATCGAGCAGTTCTTC. This encodes CASSPYELAGIEQFF. The chain is built from TRBV9 and TRBJ2-1, with TRBD2 identical over 9 bases. Looked up from germline, CDR1 is SGDLS and CDR2 is YYNGEE. The ends lost 5 bases at V and 10 bases at J; junction bases unmatched: 13. There are 15 residues in the CDR3.

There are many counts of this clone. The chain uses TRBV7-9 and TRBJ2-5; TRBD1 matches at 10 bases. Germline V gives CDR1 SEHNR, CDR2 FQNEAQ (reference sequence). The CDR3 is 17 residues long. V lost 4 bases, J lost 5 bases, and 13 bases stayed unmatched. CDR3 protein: CASSSDPGQGTWETQYF. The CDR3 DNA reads TGTGCCAGCAGCTCCGATCCGGGACAGGGGACGTGGGAGACCCAGTACTTC.

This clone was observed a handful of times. In DNA form, the CDR3 reads TGTGCCAGTAGTAAGAGCGGGAAAGTAGGAGAGACCCAGTACTTC. Translating gives CASSKSGKVGETQYF. The rearrangement joins TRBV19 to TRBJ2-5; 7 nucleotides match TRBD2. Germline CDR1 is LNHDA and CDR2 is SQIVND (reference sequence). The CDR3 extends over 15 amino acids. The junction had 9 bases not matched to a gene; V was cut back by 4 bases and J by 4 bases.

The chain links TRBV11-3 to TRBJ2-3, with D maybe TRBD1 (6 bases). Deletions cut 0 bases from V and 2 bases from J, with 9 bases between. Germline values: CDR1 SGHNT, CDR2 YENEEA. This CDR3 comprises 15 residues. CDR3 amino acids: CASSLDWTDTDTQYF. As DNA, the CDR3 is TGTGCCAGCAGCTTAGATTGGACAGACACAGATACGCAGTATTTT.

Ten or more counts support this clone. CDR3 sequence: CAISERAGLAGNNEQFF. Written as DNA, the CDR3 is TGTGCCATCAGTGAACGGGCAGGACTAGCGGGAAACAATGAGCAGTTCTTC. This chain joins TRBV10-3 and TRBJ2-1, with 12 bases that match TRBD2. V dropped 3 bases and J dropped 5; count of bases not matched to a gene: 8. CDR1 and CDR2 from the germline V gene are ENHRY and SYGVKD. This CDR3 spans 17 amino acids.

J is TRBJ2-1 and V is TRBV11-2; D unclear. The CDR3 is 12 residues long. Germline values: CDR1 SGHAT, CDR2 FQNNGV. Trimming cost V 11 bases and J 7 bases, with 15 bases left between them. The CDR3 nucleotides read TGTGCCGGCACCCAGGCCGGAAATGAGCAGTTCTTC. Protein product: CAGTQAGNEQFF.

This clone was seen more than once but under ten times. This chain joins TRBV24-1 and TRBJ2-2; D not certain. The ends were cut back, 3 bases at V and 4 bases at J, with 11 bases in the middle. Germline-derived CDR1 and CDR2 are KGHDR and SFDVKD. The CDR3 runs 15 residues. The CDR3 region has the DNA TGTGCCACCAGTGATCCCCCCCCTAGCACCGGGGAGCTGTTTTTT. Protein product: CATSDPPPSTGELFF.

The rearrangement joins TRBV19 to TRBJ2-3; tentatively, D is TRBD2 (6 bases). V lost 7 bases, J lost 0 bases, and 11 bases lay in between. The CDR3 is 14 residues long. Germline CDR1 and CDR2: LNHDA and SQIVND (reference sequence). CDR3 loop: CASNSGPSTDTQYF. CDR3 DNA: TGTGCCAGTAACAGCGGGCCTAGCACAGATACGCAGTATTTT.

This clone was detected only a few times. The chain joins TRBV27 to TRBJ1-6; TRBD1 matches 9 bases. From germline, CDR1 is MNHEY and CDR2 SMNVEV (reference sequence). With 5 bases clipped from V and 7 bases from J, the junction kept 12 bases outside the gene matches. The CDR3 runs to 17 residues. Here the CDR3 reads CASSLKDRGYLNSPLHF. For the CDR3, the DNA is TGTGCCAGCAGTCTAAAGGACAGGGGATATCTAAATTCACCCCTCCACTTT.

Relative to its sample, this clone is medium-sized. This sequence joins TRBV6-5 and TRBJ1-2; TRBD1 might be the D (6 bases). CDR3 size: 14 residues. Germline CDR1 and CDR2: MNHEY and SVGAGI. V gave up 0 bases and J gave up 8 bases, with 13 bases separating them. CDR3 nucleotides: TGTGCCAGCAGTTACTCTGCCGGGGGCGCGGGCTACACCTTC. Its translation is CASSYSAGGAGYTF.